This TCR beta chain was documented in a study of shared clonotypes between healthy human individuals. Sorted-subset replicate PCR reactions were performed with roughly 200 ng DNA, corresponding to about 30,000 T cell genomes. The assay was immunoSEQ multiplex PCR, and TCRdb's table has in-frame clones only and misses some. Among approximately 2.5 million clones, over 85% were seen once, and the ten largest hold around 0.37%. Comments on this clone: Its antigen is undetermined. In the same sample, other DNA sequences code for this CDR3.

Study-level points and caveats: Larger estimated richness was generally seen in naive subsets than in memory subsets. Inspection by rarefaction showed sorted-subset sequencing to be incomplete despite large depth.

In the CD4+ fraction, cells were divided into CD45RA+ naive and CD45RA-negative memory subsets. The origin of this receptor is a man aged 18 to 29 in good health. Some clones in this sample may be carry-over from other donors' samples. The sequenced sample consisted of naive CD4+ T cells from PBMCs. Stated subset: CD45RA+ positively selected.

CDR3 bases: TGTGCCAGCTCACCAGGGCAGGGCAATCAGCCCCAGCATTTT. Amino acid sequence: CASSPGQGNQPQHF. J is TRBJ1-5 and V is TRBV18; D gene unclear. Deletions cut 2 bases from V and 2 bases from J, with 7 bases between. This CDR3 region has 14 residues. Germline CDR1 reads KGHSH; CDR2 reads LQKENI.